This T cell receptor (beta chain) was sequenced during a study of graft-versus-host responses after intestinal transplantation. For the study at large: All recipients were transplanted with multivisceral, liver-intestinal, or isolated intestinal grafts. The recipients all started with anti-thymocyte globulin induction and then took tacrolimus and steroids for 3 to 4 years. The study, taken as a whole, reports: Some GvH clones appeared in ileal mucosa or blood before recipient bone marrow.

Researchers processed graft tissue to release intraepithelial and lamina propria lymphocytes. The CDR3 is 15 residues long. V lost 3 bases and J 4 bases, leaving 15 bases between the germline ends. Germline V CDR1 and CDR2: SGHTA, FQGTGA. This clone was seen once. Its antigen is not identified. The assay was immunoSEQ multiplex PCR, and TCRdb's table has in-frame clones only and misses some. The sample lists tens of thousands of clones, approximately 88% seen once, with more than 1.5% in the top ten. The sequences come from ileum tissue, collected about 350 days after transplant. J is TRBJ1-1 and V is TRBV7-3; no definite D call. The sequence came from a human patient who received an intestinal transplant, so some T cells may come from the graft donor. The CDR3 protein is CASSFLPGSGTEAFF. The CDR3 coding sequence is TGTGCCAGCAGCTTCCTACCCGGTAGCGGCACTGAAGCTTTCTTT.